The 17 T cell receptor beta chains given below trace back to one sample, sequenced in a study of blood T cell repertoires in COVID-19. Profiling relied on immunoSEQ multiplex PCR, and the TCRdb table lists in-frame clones only, not all of them. The sample yields 110,000 or so clones, around 85% seen once. Sequencing was performed on peripheral blood. The receptors come from a man aged 45-60 years with acute or convalescent COVID-19.

This chain links TRBV9 with TRBJ1-2; D remains unclear. The CDR3 covers 14 residues. The V and J ends lost 0 bases and 11 bases respectively, with 17 bases between them. The germline CDR1 and CDR2 sequences are SGDLS and YYNGEE. The DNA for the CDR3 is TGTGCCAGCAGCGTAGATCGTCAGGCTCTAACTTACACCTTC. Translation: CASSVDRQALTYTF.

V usage is TRBV18 and J usage is TRBJ1-6; TRBD1 matches at 10 bases. The CDR3 consists of 14 residues. Per germline, CDR1 KGHSH and CDR2 LQKENI. V was clipped by 5 bases and J by 8 bases; unmatched bases: 3. The CDR3, as DNA: TGTGCCAGCTCAAGCGGACAGGGGGATTCACCCCTCCACTTT. This codes for CASSSGQGDSPLHF.

The chain couples TRBV5-1 to TRBJ2-2, with 9 positions matching TRBD1. The CDR3 is 16 residues long. The junction had 7 bases not matched to a gene; V was cut back by 1 base and J by 6 bases. Germline V gene lookup returns CDR1 SGHRS and CDR2 YFSETQ. The DNA for the CDR3 is TGCGCCAGCAGCTTGAGGGACAGGGCTGTTCCCGGGGAGCTGTTTTTT. Its protein product is CASSLRDRAVPGELFF. Full variable domain (rest looked up from reference TRBV5-1 and TRBJ2-2): KAGVTQTPRYLIKTRGQQVTLSCSPISGHRSVSWYQQTPGQGLQFLFEYFSETQRNKGNFPGRFSGRQFSNSRSEMNVSTLELGDSALYLCASSLRDRAVPGELFFGEGSRLTVL.

The chain combines TRBV5-1 with TRBJ2-3; the D gene is possibly TRBD2 (6 bases). The CDR3 runs to 17 residues. CDR1 is SGHRS, CDR2 YFSETQ, per germline. The ends were cut back, 2 bases at V and 0 bases at J, with 16 bases in the middle. The CDR3 sequence: CASSLAMTRTSTDTQYF. CDR3 bases: TGCGCCAGCAGCTTAGCCATGACTAGAACTAGCACAGATACGCAGTATTTT.

The V and J genes are TRBV14 and TRBJ1-2; unclear D gene. CDR1 is SGHDN and CDR2 is FVKESK in the germline V gene. V dropped 2 bases and J dropped 3 bases, with 7 bases sitting between them. This CDR3 has 13 residues. CDR3 sequence (DNA): TGTGCCAGCAGCCAACGGAGGGACTATGGCTACACCTTC. This translates into CASSQRRDYGYTF.

The sample holds a few counts of this clone. The chain joins TRBV25-1 to TRBJ2-5, with 9 bases lining up with TRBD2. Germline loops: CDR1 MGHDK, CDR2 SYGVNS. V shed 7 bases, J shed 4 bases, and the junction held 10 bases outside the gene matches. The CDR3 is 15 amino acids. CDR3 sequence: CASNQAGGLGETQYF. The CDR3, as DNA: TGTGCCAGCAATCAAGCGGGGGGCCTGGGAGAGACCCAGTACTTC.

This chain joins TRBV5-4 and TRBJ2-5, with a weak D call TRBD1 (6 bases). The germline V gene encodes CDR1 SGHNT and CDR2 YYREEE (reference sequence). Trimming took off 0 bases at V and 0 bases at J, with 9 bases between the two ends. The CDR3 sequence is 15 residues long. As DNA, the CDR3 is TGTGCCAGCAGCTTGGGGCAGGGGTACCAAGAGACCCAGTACTTC. Encoded protein: CASSLGQGYQETQYF.

This clone was observed once. The chain's CDR3 is CSVAWRGTETNYGYTF. The DNA for the CDR3 is TGCAGCGTTGCTTGGCGCGGGACAGAAACTAACTATGGCTACACCTTC. This chain uses TRBV29-1 with TRBJ1-2; 7 nucleotides align to TRBD1. Trimming removed 4 bases from V and 0 bases from J; junction bases left unmatched: 11. Germline CDR1 is SQVTM and CDR2 is ANQGSEA. The CDR3 is made up of 16 amino acids.

The V gene is TRBV25-1, the J gene TRBJ1-2, with TRBD1 identical over 9 bases. The ends lost 1 base at V and 2 bases at J; junction bases unmatched: 8. CDR3 length: 17 amino acids. The germline CDR1 and CDR2 sequences are MGHDK and SYGVNS. The CDR3 DNA reads as TGTGCCAGCAGTGAATTGGAAACAGGGGGCGCCAACTATGGCTACACCTTC. Translating gives CASSELETGGANYGYTF.

The rearrangement joins TRBV16 to TRBJ2-2; D perhaps matches TRBD1 (6 bases). Germline CDR1 and CDR2: KGHSY and FQNENV. V lost 1 base to trimming and J lost 5 bases, with 11 bases between them. This CDR3 comprises 15 residues. CDR3 loop: CASSQYRTETGELFF. For the CDR3, the DNA is TGTGCCAGCAGCCAATATCGGACAGAAACCGGGGAGCTGTTTTTT.

The rearrangement uses TRBV3-1 (or the pseudogene TRBV3-2) and TRBJ2-3; TRBD1 aligns across 8 bases. J gave up 1 base and V 1 base, and 4 bases lay outside the gene matches. The CDR3 runs 16 residues. The germline V gene encodes CDR1 LGHDT and CDR2 YNNKEL (reference sequence). CDR3 sequence reads: CASSQATGAGTDTQYF. CDR3 nucleotide sequence: TGTGCCAGCAGCCAAGCGACAGGGGCTGGCACAGATACGCAGTATTTT.

This chain connects TRBV6-1 to TRBJ1-5, with 7 positions matching TRBD1. Germline CDR1 MNHNS, CDR2 SASEGT. This CDR3 contains 16 residues. Germline trimming cut 2 bases from V and 6 bases from J; bases unmatched to any gene: 10. CDR3 region: CASSERGGTAIQPQHF. For the CDR3, the DNA is TGTGCCAGCAGTGAACGTGGTGGGACAGCCATTCAGCCCCAGCATTTT.

The chain links TRBV5-1 to TRBJ2-3, with D possibly being TRBD1 (6 bases). Trimming cost V 1 base and J 6 bases, with 12 bases left between them. Germline assignment: CDR1 SGHRS and CDR2 YFSETQ. The CDR3 spans 14 residues. The CDR3 nucleotides are TGCGCCAGCAGCTTGAAAGGGGGTGTTGATACGCAGTATTTT. Amino acids: CASSLKGGVDTQYF.

The gene calls are TRBV7-8 and TRBJ1-2; 9 bases map to TRBD1. V was clipped by 5 bases and J by 7 bases; unmatched bases: 5. This CDR3 has 13 amino acids. From germline, CDR1 is SGHVS and CDR2 FQNEAQ. The CDR3 reads CASSPGTGTGYTF. DNA for the CDR3: TGTGCCAGCAGCCCAGGGACAGGGACTGGCTACACCTTC.

This clone was observed a few times. The chain is built from TRBV30 and TRBJ2-5; D remains unclear. The CDR3 consists of 11 residues. V lost 1 base, J lost 4 bases, and 4 bases lay in between. Germline CDR1 reads GTSNPN; CDR2 reads SVGIG (reference sequence). The CDR3 spells CAWSARETQYF. CDR3 nucleotides: TGTGCCTGGAGTGCCAGAGAGACCCAGTACTTC.

The gene calls are TRBV5-1 and TRBJ1-2; D not resolved. The CDR3 loop spans 15 amino acids. Per the germline V gene, CDR1 is SGHRS and CDR2 is YFSETQ. Between the trimmed V and J ends, which lost 0 bases and 4 bases, there was a span of 13 bases. This chain's CDR3 is CASSLASGLFYGYTF. The CDR3 region has the DNA TGCGCCAGCAGCTTGGCCTCAGGACTTTTCTATGGCTACACCTTC.

The chain combines TRBV7-2 with TRBJ1-1; no clear D. Looked up from germline, CDR1 is SGHTA and CDR2 is FQGNSA. The CDR3 loop spans 15 amino acids. V gave up 1 base and J gave up 0 bases, with 9 bases separating them. In nucleotides, the CDR3 is TGTGCCAGCAGCTTAGGCTGGCAGGTGAACACTGAAGCTTTCTTT. It yields the protein CASSLGWQVNTEAFF.